This TCR beta chain was found in a study of cytomegalovirus exposure and HLA in healthy donors. Study context: There were 65 million to 85 million unique TCRs (from HLA-typed donors) in an early data release. Study-wide results and caveats: Analyzed later, association rates of TCRs varied across HLA loci, with DRB1 most and HLA-C fewest. A list of approximately 160 TCR beta chains associated with cytomegalovirus was given.

A remark on this clone: As yet, its antigen is unknown.

The CDR3 spans 12 residues. Germline CDR1 reads SGHAT; CDR2 reads FQNNGV. V lost 7 bases and J 6 bases, leaving 12 bases between the germline ends. It was with 60 Vbeta and 13 Jbeta primers that the PCR ran. Assay used: immunoSEQ multiplex PCR; TCRdb lists only in-frame clones, some missing. The sample's table shows around 210,000 clones. The source of this sequence is a woman in her twenties or thirties in good health and CMV-seropositive. The gene calls are TRBV11-2 and TRBJ1-2, with a weak D call TRBD1 (6 bases). Sample: PBMCs. CDR3 sequence: CASNLQGNGYTF. CDR3 coding DNA: TGTGCCAGCAACCTACAGGGTAATGGCTACACCTTC.